The 13 T cell receptor beta chains in this list originate from one sample, sequenced in a study of blood T cell repertoires in COVID-19. Using immunoSEQ multiplex PCR, the repertoire was profiled, and TCRdb retains in-frame clones only, with some absent. Of under 350,000 clones in the sample, more than 75% are singletons; the top ten hold 1.3%. Sequencing was done on a sample of peripheral blood. The receptors derive from a man aged 65-85 years with acute or convalescent COVID-19.

V usage is TRBV4-3 and J usage is TRBJ2-7; no clear D. Trimming left V 4 bases short and J 0 bases short, with 13 bases between. Germline CDR1 and CDR2: LGHNA and YSLEER. The CDR3 has 15 amino acids. The CDR3 sequence is CASSPGGDSSYEQYF. Written as DNA, the CDR3 is TGCGCCAGCAGCCCCGGTGGAGATAGCTCCTACGAGCAGTACTTC.

The rearrangement links TRBV4-3 to TRBJ1-3; D gene uncertain. V was trimmed by 4 bases and J by 0 bases, leaving 10 bases between them. The V gene's germline CDR1 is LGHNA and CDR2 YSLEER. The CDR3 contains 15 residues. As DNA, the CDR3 is TGCGCCAGCAGCCCCGACTCCTTCTCTGGAAACACCATATATTTT. Its protein is CASSPDSFSGNTIYF.

This clone came up once. V and J are TRBV27 and TRBJ2-1; 12 bases are a match to TRBD1. CDR3 length: 16 residues. Per germline, CDR1 MNHEY and CDR2 SMNVEV (reference sequence). The V and J ends lost 11 bases and 6 bases, in that order; junction bases with no gene match: 14. Written as DNA, the CDR3 is TGTGCCGGAACCCCGGGACAGGGGGCGCAGGTCAATGAGCAGTTCTTC. Protein product: CAGTPGQGAQVNEQFF.

The chain joins TRBV28 to TRBJ1-5; a weak D match, TRBD1 (6 bases). The CDR3 is made up of 15 amino acids. V lost 6 bases, J lost 5 bases, and 17 bases lay in between. The germline V gene has CDR1 MDHEN and CDR2 SYDVKM. The CDR3 loop is CASSLPNRADQPQHF. CDR3 coding DNA: TGTGCCAGCAGCTTACCCAACAGGGCCGATCAGCCCCAGCATTTT.

Concerning this clone: The sample carries other DNA sequences with the same CDR3. V is TRBV19 and J is TRBJ1-2; 7 positions agree with TRBD1. CDR1 is LNHDA, CDR2 SQIVND, per germline (reference sequence). V trimming: 5 bases; J trimming: 5 bases; junction bases outside the gene matches: 2. The CDR3 length is 12 residues. The CDR3: CASSPGGYGYTF. The CDR3 nucleotides are TGTGCCAGTAGTCCAGGGGGATATGGCTACACCTTC.

The chain carries TRBV18 and TRBJ2-7; D may be TRBD1 (6 bases). Looked up from germline, CDR1 is KGHSH and CDR2 is LQKENI. The CDR3 covers 12 residues. The V and J ends lost 6 bases and 5 bases respectively, with 11 bases between them. DNA of the CDR3: TGTGCCAGCTCCCTACAGGGAAACGAGCAGTACTTC. Translating it yields CASSLQGNEQYF. Together with reference TRBV18 and TRBJ2-7, the CDR3 gives the full variable domain: NAGVMQNPRHLVRRRGQEARLRCSPMKGHSHVYWYRQLPEEGLKFMVYLQKENIIDESGMPKERFSAEFPKEGPSILRIQQVVRGDSAAYFCASSLQGNEQYFGPGTRLTVT.

This clone appeared a single time. V gene TRBV6-5 combines with J gene TRBJ2-7, with D maybe TRBD2 (5 bases). CDR1 is MNHEY and CDR2 is SVGAGI in the germline V gene. CDR3 length: 14 residues. The V and J ends lost 7 bases and 1 base respectively, with 14 bases between them. The CDR3 loop reads CASTPGGGSYEQYF. CDR3 in DNA: TGTGCCAGCACTCCCGGCGGAGGTTCCTACGAGCAGTACTTC.

CDR3 bases: TGTGCCAGCAGCCAAGAAGGGAGGACAGGCCGGGGTTCACCCCTCCACTTT. It encodes CASSQEGRTGRGSPLHF. This chain uses TRBV4-2 with TRBJ1-6, with 7 bases fitting TRBD1. The CDR3 covers 17 residues. The trim removed 0 bases at V and 9 bases at J, leaving 11 bases unmatched. Germline V gene data show CDR1 as LGHNA and CDR2 as YNFKEQ.

This chain connects TRBV5-1 to TRBJ2-5; no reliable D call. The length of the CDR3 is 13 residues. Germline V CDR1 and CDR2: SGHRS, YFSETQ. The V end was cut by 4 bases, the J end by 3 bases, with 10 bases between. This chain's CDR3 is CASSASTEETQYF. The DNA of the CDR3 is TGCGCCAGCAGCGCTAGTACCGAAGAGACCCAGTACTTC.

The chain links TRBV6-1 to TRBJ1-6, with 7 positions matching TRBD1. Germline-derived CDR1 and CDR2 are MNHNS and SASEGT. The CDR3 runs to 14 residues. The J segment lost 10 bases and the V segment lost 3 bases, leaving 6 bases of the junction unmatched. The CDR3 reads CASSDLGTASPLHF. The CDR3 DNA reads TGTGCCAGCAGTGACCTCGGGACAGCATCACCCCTCCACTTT.

The chain combines TRBV24-1 with TRBJ2-3, with TRBD2 matching over 15 bases. The CDR3 consists of 16 residues. Germline CDR1 is KGHDR and CDR2 is SFDVKD. With V trimmed by 5 bases and J by 5 bases, 4 bases remained unmatched. The CDR3 spells CATSGGLAGGKDTQYF. As DNA, the CDR3 is TGTGCCACCAGTGGGGGACTAGCGGGGGGTAAAGATACGCAGTATTTT.

The gene calls are TRBV30 and TRBJ2-1; D might be TRBD2 (6 bases). Germline V CDR1 and CDR2: GTSNPN, SVGIG (reference sequence). The CDR3 is made up of 12 amino acids. Trimming stripped 5 bases from V and 5 bases from J, with 10 bases between. The CDR3: CAWARGNNEQFF. The CDR3 DNA is TGTGCCTGGGCCCGGGGGAACAATGAGCAGTTCTTC.

The chain uses TRBV28 and TRBJ2-1, with no clear D. The V gene lost 2 bases and the J gene lost 0 bases, with 8 bases spanning the gap. Germline lookup yields CDR1 MDHEN and CDR2 SYDVKM. This CDR3 is 15 amino acids long. Here the CDR3 DNA reads TGTGCCAGCAGTTTAATGGCGGTCTCCTACAATGAGCAGTTCTTC. It translates to CASSLMAVSYNEQFF.